Each of the 30 T cell receptor beta chains below was sequenced from the same sample in a study of T cell changes during pregnancy in multiple sclerosis (dated by TCRdb to 2018 to 2020). Libraries were constructed by the immunoSEQ multiplex PCR assay. Here the immuneACCESS table is served through TCRdb, limited to in-frame sequences with V and J called. Missing clones are a known gap in these copies; in checked studies unresolved V genes cover under half, and the rest lacks a known reason. The table for this sample lists approximately 44,000 clones; 85% to 95% of them were counted only once. Of the sample, over 0.5% falls within the top ten clones. The sample here was CD4+ T cells from peripheral blood mononuclear cells, taken in the third trimester of pregnancy. The source is a female donor with multiple sclerosis, enrolled in a pregnancy study.

The chain links TRBV7-9 to TRBJ2-5, with D possibly being TRBD1 (5 bases). There are 14 residues in the CDR3. Germline CDR1 is SEHNR and CDR2 is FQNEAQ (reference sequence). Deletions cut 1 base from V and 5 bases from J, with 11 bases between. As DNA, the CDR3 is TGTGCCAGCAGCTTAGTTTCAGGGCGGGAGACCCAGTACTTC. It encodes CASSLVSGRETQYF. Combining the CDR3 with reference TRBV7-9 and TRBJ2-5 gives the whole variable domain DTGVSQNPRHKITKRGQNVTFRCDPISEHNRLYWYRQTLGQGPEFLTYFQNEAQLEKSRLLSDRFSAERPKGSFSTLEIQRTEQGDSAMYLCASSLVSGRETQYFGPGTRLLVL.

The CDR3 region is CSVEIAGFYEQYF. CDR3 nucleotide sequence: TGCAGCGTTGAAATAGCGGGGTTTTACGAGCAGTACTTC. The rearrangement joins TRBV29-1 to TRBJ2-7; 8 positions agree with TRBD2. Germline V CDR1 and CDR2: SQVTM, ANQGSEA. J was trimmed by 4 bases and V by 2 bases; bases with no gene match: 4. There are 13 residues in the CDR3.

The chain combines TRBV9 with TRBJ2-3; a weak D match, TRBD1 (5 bases). V lost 0 bases and J lost 0, with 11 bases in between. This CDR3 has 16 amino acids. Germline V gives CDR1 SGDLS, CDR2 YYNGEE. In DNA form, the CDR3 reads TGTGCCAGCAGCGTAGCTGGGGCGGCTAGCACAGATACGCAGTATTTT. Translated: CASSVAGAASTDTQYF.

The V and J genes are TRBV30 and TRBJ1-1; D uncertain. This CDR3 region has 13 residues. Germline CDR1 and CDR2: GTSNPN and SVGIG (reference sequence). Trimming took 3 bases from V and 5 from J, leaving 13 bases between them. CDR3 nucleotides: TGTGCCTGGAGCCTCGAAGAGGCGACTGAAGCTTTCTTT. Its translation: CAWSLEEATEAFF.

V is TRBV6-5 and J is TRBJ2-1, with 8 bases lining up with TRBD2. The junction had 10 bases not matched to a gene; V was cut back by 8 bases and J by 10 bases. This CDR3 contains 13 residues. Germline V gene data show CDR1 as MNHEY and CDR2 as SVGAGI. The CDR3 reads CASGTRRAKEQFF. The DNA for the CDR3 is TGTGCCAGCGGGACTAGGCGGGCAAAGGAGCAGTTCTTC.

The rearrangement joins TRBV5-4 to TRBJ1-5; D unresolved. Germline V gene lookup returns CDR1 SGHNT and CDR2 YYREEE (reference sequence). Trimming removed 3 bases from V and 7 bases from J, with 11 bases in between. This CDR3 contains 13 residues. This CDR3 reads CASSSGNGQPQHF. DNA for the CDR3: TGTGCCAGCAGCTCGGGTAACGGCCAGCCCCAGCATTTT.

The chain employs TRBV10-3 and TRBJ2-1, with 11 positions matching TRBD1. Germline V gene lookup returns CDR1 ENHRY and CDR2 SYGVKD. Trimming took 6 bases from V and 12 from J; bases not matched to a gene: 4. CDR3 length: 12 residues. Here the CDR3 reads CAIRGQGDAQFF. For the CDR3, the DNA is TGTGCCATCAGGGGACAGGGGGACGCGCAGTTCTTC.

V is TRBV12-5 and J is TRBJ1-6; a possible D gene is TRBD1 (6 bases). V lost 7 bases and J lost 6, with 10 bases in between. This CDR3 has 13 residues. Germline V CDR1 and CDR2: LGHNT, FRNRAP. The CDR3 sequence: CASATGSNSPLHF. CDR3 DNA: TGTGCTAGTGCCACAGGGTCTAATTCACCCCTCCACTTT.

The chain employs TRBV29-1 and TRBJ2-1, with D unresolved. Germline values: CDR1 SQVTM, CDR2 ANQGSEA. The V end lost 7 bases, the J end lost 9 bases, and 10 bases lay between the germline ends. This CDR3 contains 10 residues. The CDR3 bases are TGCAGCGCCGGAGATTTTGAGCAGTTCTTC. This sequence encodes CSAGDFEQFF.

The chain couples TRBV7-9 to TRBJ1-5; possible D gene TRBD1, 6 bases. Germline loops: CDR1 SEHNR, CDR2 FQNEAQ (reference sequence). V was clipped by 4 bases and J by 0 bases, with 19 bases between them. The CDR3 length is 18 residues. As DNA, the CDR3 is TGTGCCAGCAGCTCCGTCGGACAGTCCGGCCATAGCAATCAGCCCCAGCATTTT. Translating gives CASSSVGQSGHSNQPQHF.

The rearrangement links TRBV6-6 to TRBJ2-7, with 10 positions matching TRBD2. J gave up 0 bases and V 5 bases, and 7 bases lay outside the gene matches. CDR1 and CDR2 (germline): MNHNY, SVGAGI (reference sequence). The CDR3 totals 16 residues. The CDR3 DNA is TGTGCCAGCAGTCTCTCTAGCGGGAGAAACTCCTACGAGCAGTACTTC. This encodes CASSLSSGRNSYEQYF.

V usage is TRBV6-5 and J usage is TRBJ2-1, with 8 bases that match TRBD2. The CDR3 is 11 residues long. From germline, CDR1 is MNHEY and CDR2 SVGAGI. The junction had 2 bases not matched to a gene; V was cut back by 6 bases and J by 10 bases. The CDR3 reads CASRVAGEQFF. In DNA form, the CDR3 reads TGTGCCAGCAGGGTAGCGGGAGAGCAGTTCTTC.

The chain uses TRBV28 and TRBJ1-3, with D perhaps matching TRBD1 (5 bases). Germline CDR1 MDHEN, CDR2 SYDVKM. The CDR3 consists of 13 residues. V lost 8 bases and J lost 5, with 13 bases in between. The DNA of the CDR3 is TGTGCCAGCGCAGGGCGTCTTAGAAACACCATATATTTT. It codes for CASAGRLRNTIYF.

This chain connects TRBV6-1 to TRBJ2-7; 7 nucleotides match TRBD2. The germline CDR1 and CDR2 sequences are MNHNS and SASEGT. CDR3 length: 13 residues. The V gene end was trimmed by 8 bases and the J gene end by 3 bases; junction bases not matched to a gene: 7. CDR3 sequence (DNA): TGTGCCAGCTCGCGGGGGATGGGCTACGAGCAGTACTTC. Translation gives CASSRGMGYEQYF.

This rearrangement joins TRBV25-1 to TRBJ2-1; weak D call: TRBD1 (6 bases). The CDR3 consists of 14 residues. V lost 6 bases and J 7 bases, leaving 16 bases between the germline ends. Per the germline V gene, CDR1 is MGHDK and CDR2 is SYGVNS. The CDR3 DNA reads TGTGCCAGCAGCCTTACAGGGATTGGGAATGAGCAGTTCTTC. Residues: CASSLTGIGNEQFF.

The genes are TRBV6-4 and TRBJ2-3, with 8 bases lining up with TRBD2. CDR3 length equals 15 residues. V was clipped by 7 bases and J by 8 bases; unmatched bases: 14. The germline CDR1 and CDR2 sequences are MRHNA and SNTAGT. The CDR3 loop reads CASNRGGGRLGTQYF. The CDR3 DNA reads TGTGCCAGCAACCGGGGGGGTGGACGCCTCGGTACGCAGTATTTT.

The chain joins TRBV5-4 to TRBJ2-7, with 7 bases aligning to TRBD1. Germline-derived CDR1 and CDR2 are SGHNT and YYREEE (reference sequence). This CDR3 comprises 13 residues. V shed 4 bases and J 3 bases; nucleotides not matched to a gene: 4. This chain's CDR3 is CASSPRQGYEQYF. In nucleotides, the CDR3 is TGTGCCAGCAGCCCCCGACAGGGCTACGAGCAGTACTTC.

The chain employs TRBV29-1 and TRBJ1-1, with TRBD1 matching 8 bases. This CDR3 contains 13 residues. V trimming: 5 bases; J trimming: 4 bases; junction bases outside the gene matches: 6. The germline gives CDR1 SQVTM, CDR2 ANQGSEA. The CDR3 sequence is CSVKQGAGTEAFF. Here the CDR3 DNA reads TGCAGCGTTAAGCAGGGGGCCGGCACTGAAGCTTTCTTT.

The chain joins TRBV7-9 to TRBJ2-7; D is perhaps TRBD1 (5 bases). Trimming cost V 2 bases and J 1 base, with 12 bases left between them. This CDR3 region has 15 residues. Germline loops: CDR1 SEHNR, CDR2 FQNEAQ (reference sequence). The CDR3, as DNA: TGTGCCAGCAGCTTATTCGGCCAGGGATCCTACGAGCAGTACTTC. This encodes CASSLFGQGSYEQYF.

The chain recombines TRBV5-4 with TRBJ2-2; 7 bases align to TRBD1. Germline CDR1 and CDR2: SGHNT and YYREEE (reference sequence). This CDR3 is built from 15 residues. Unmatched junction bases numbered 9, after V lost 3 bases and J lost 7 bases. As DNA, the CDR3 is TGTGCCAGCAGCTGGTCCCAGGGGGTCGTCGGGGAGCTGTTTTTT. Residues: CASSWSQGVVGELFF. The variable domain in full, completed from reference TRBV5-4 and TRBJ2-2, reads ETGVTQSPTHLIKTRGQQVTLRCSSQSGHNTVSWYQQALGQGPQFIFQYYREEENGRGNFPPRFSGLQFPNYSSELNVNALELDDSALYLCASSWSQGVVGELFFGEGSRLTVL.

The rearrangement joins TRBV6-1 to TRBJ1-1, with TRBD1 matching 8 bases. Germline V lookup: CDR1 MNHNS, CDR2 SASEGT. CDR3 length: 12 amino acids. V lost 1 base and J lost 10; bases outside the gene matches: 2. CDR3 nucleotide sequence: TGTGCCAGCAGTGAAGGGACAGGGAGAGCTTTCTTT. This sequence encodes CASSEGTGRAFF.

The J gene is TRBJ1-5, the V gene TRBV19; D is unresolved. This CDR3 has 15 residues. Trimming pared 6 bases from V and 0 bases from J, leaving 12 bases between. The germline CDR1 and CDR2 sequences are LNHDA and SQIVND (reference sequence). The CDR3 sequence is CASSIGDVSNQPQHF. Written as DNA, the CDR3 is TGTGCCAGTAGCATCGGGGATGTTAGCAATCAGCCCCAGCATTTT.

V gene TRBV5-4 combines with J gene TRBJ2-7, with D possibly matching TRBD2 (6 bases). CDR1 is SGHNT and CDR2 is YYREEE in the germline V gene (reference sequence). The CDR3 spans 13 residues. V gave up 5 bases and J gave up 4 bases, with 13 bases separating them. In nucleotides, the CDR3 is TGTGCCAGCAGTTCCCCTGGGGGGTACGAGCAGTACTTC. This translates into CASSSPGGYEQYF.

The chain links TRBV4-1 to TRBJ2-1; 8 nucleotides agree with TRBD2. CDR1 MGHRA and CDR2 YSYEKL come from the germline V gene. The CDR3 consists of 14 residues. The V segment lost 3 bases and the J segment 3 bases; nucleotides outside the gene matches: 1. The CDR3 loop is CASSQLAGYNEQFF. DNA for the CDR3: TGCGCCAGCAGCCAGCTAGCGGGCTACAATGAGCAGTTCTTC.

This clone is a singleton in its sample. The V and J genes are TRBV28 and TRBJ2-3; D might be TRBD1 (6 bases). There are 14 residues in the CDR3. The germline V gene encodes CDR1 MDHEN and CDR2 SYDVKM. Between the trimmed V and J ends, which lost 7 bases and 9 bases, there was a span of 20 bases. The CDR3 reads CASTWGPGLKTQYF. CDR3 DNA sequence: TGTGCCAGCACCTGGGGGCCGGGGTTGAAGACGCAGTATTTT.

This clone was observed once. The junction does not match germline at one end; this may be a read error. This rearrangement joins TRBV7-2 to TRBJ2-3, with 7 bases lining up with TRBD2. This CDR3 comprises 15 residues. The germline CDR1 and CDR2 sequences are SGHTA and FQGNSA. The CDR3 spells CASSPQTTSRDTQYF. For the CDR3, the DNA is TGTGCCAGCAGCCCCCAGACGACTAGCAGAGATACGCAGTATTTT.

This chain links TRBV28 with TRBJ2-1; D might be TRBD1 (5 bases). V lost 3 bases and J lost 0, with 12 bases in between. Germline CDR1 reads MDHEN; CDR2 reads SYDVKM. The CDR3 runs 16 residues. The CDR3 protein is CASSFGHRSSYNEQFF. The CDR3 coding sequence is TGTGCCAGCAGTTTCGGGCACAGGAGCTCCTACAATGAGCAGTTCTTC.

The rearrangement uses TRBV12-5 and TRBJ1-5; 8 nucleotides align to TRBD1. CDR1 and CDR2 (germline): LGHNT, FRNRAP. Unmatched junction bases numbered 14, after V lost 6 bases and J lost 7 bases. This CDR3 comprises 16 residues. As DNA, the CDR3 is TGTGCTAGTGGCCACCCCCGGACAGGGAGCCGGCAGCCCCAGCATTTT. This gives the protein CASGHPRTGSRQPQHF.

The sample holds one count of this clone. The chain carries TRBV4-1 and TRBJ2-1; D might be TRBD1 (6 bases). Germline-derived CDR1 and CDR2 are MGHRA and YSYEKL. The V and J ends lost 2 bases and 2 bases respectively, with 10 bases between them. The CDR3 consists of 15 residues. The CDR3 DNA reads as TGCGCCAGCAGCCAACAGGGGTACCCCTACAATGAGCAGTTCTTC. The encoded protein is CASSQQGYPYNEQFF.

The rearrangement joins TRBV7-2 to TRBJ2-5, with 7 bases fitting TRBD2. The V gene's germline CDR1 is SGHTA and CDR2 FQGNSA. V lost 5 bases and J lost 4; bases outside the gene matches: 10. The CDR3 spans 15 residues. The CDR3 here is CASSQNQIAGETQYF. The CDR3 nucleotides are TGTGCCAGCAGCCAAAACCAGATAGCGGGAGAGACCCAGTACTTC.